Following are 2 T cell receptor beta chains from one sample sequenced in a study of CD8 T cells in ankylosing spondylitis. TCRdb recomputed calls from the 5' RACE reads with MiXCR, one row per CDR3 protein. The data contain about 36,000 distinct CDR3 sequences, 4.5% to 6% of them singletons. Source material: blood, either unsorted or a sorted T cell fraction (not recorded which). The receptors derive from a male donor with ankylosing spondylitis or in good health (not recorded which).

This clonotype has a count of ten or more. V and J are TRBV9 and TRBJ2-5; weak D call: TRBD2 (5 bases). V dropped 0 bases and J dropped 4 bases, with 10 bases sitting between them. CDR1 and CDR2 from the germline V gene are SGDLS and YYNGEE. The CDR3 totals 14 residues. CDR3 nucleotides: TGTGCCAGCAGCGTAGATCCAGCGGTAGAGACCCAGTACTTC. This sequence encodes CASSVDPAVETQYF.

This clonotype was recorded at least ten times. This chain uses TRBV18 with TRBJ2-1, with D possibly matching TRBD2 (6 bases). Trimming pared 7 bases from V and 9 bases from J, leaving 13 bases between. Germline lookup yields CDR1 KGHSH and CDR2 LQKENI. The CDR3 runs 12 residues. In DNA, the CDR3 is TGTGCCAGCTTCTTACTAGCTGGTGAGCAGTTCTTC. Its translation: CASFLLAGEQFF.